This is a list of T cell receptor beta chains from one sample in a study of cytomegalovirus exposure and HLA in healthy donors. Assay: immunoSEQ multiplex PCR; the TCRdb copy retains only in-frame clones and omits some. The top ten clones hold 2.5% to 3% of a sample with about 120,000 clones, about four fifths of them seen once. Specimen: PBMCs. These receptors came from a woman aged 55-69 years in good health and CMV-seropositive. The CDR3 runs from the conserved cysteine through the conserved F or W. The D gene is left open where the match is weak. A clone size is listed for some rows: how often the clone was seen (once, few, many), or a class if it is expanded.

CDR3 DNA: TGTGCCAGCAGCATGACAGGAACCGGGGCCAACGTCCTGACTTTC
CDR3 protein: CASSMTGTGANVLTF
D gene: NA
clone size: NA
V gene: TRBV5-5
J gene: TRBJ2-6

CDR3 DNA: TGTGCCAGCAGTTTAGGAGGCGGGGGAACGAACACTGAAGCTTTCTTT
CDR3 protein: CASSLGGGGTNTEAFF
D gene: NA
clone size: NA
V gene: TRBV28
J gene: TRBJ1-1

CDR3 DNA: TGTGCCAGCAGCTTATTGGCTAGCGGGAGAGGGGAGCTGTTTTTT
CDR3 protein: CASSLLASGRGELFF
D gene: TRBD2
clone size: NA
V gene: TRBV11-2
J gene: TRBJ2-2

CDR3 DNA: TGTGCTAGCAGCATAGGGTCTAGTAAAGAGACCCAGTACTTC
CDR3 protein: CASSIGSSKETQYF
D gene: NA
clone size: NA
V gene: TRBV7-7
J gene: TRBJ2-5

CDR3 DNA: TGTGCCAGCAGTGAGGGAGCGGGAAGGGAGACCCAGTACTTC
CDR3 protein: CASSEGAGRETQYF
D gene: TRBD2
clone size: once
V gene: TRBV25-1
J gene: TRBJ2-5

CDR3 DNA: TGTGCCACCTGCCGTGGGCCAGGGGAGGATACGCAGTATTTT
CDR3 protein: CATCRGPGEDTQYF
D gene: NA
clone size: NA
V gene: TRBV6-5
J gene: TRBJ2-3

CDR3 DNA: TGTGCCAGCACCTCAGGGGGCAGTTACGAGCAGTACTTC
CDR3 protein: CASTSGGSYEQYF
D gene: TRBD1
clone size: NA
V gene: TRBV18
J gene: TRBJ2-7

CDR3 DNA: TGTGCCAGTAGTACCGCGGGGGGCGCAATGGGCACTGAAGCTTTCTTT
CDR3 protein: CASSTAGGAMGTEAFF
D gene: NA
clone size: NA
V gene: TRBV19
J gene: TRBJ1-1

CDR3 DNA: TGTGCCAGTAGTATCACGGGAGCGGGGAATGAGCAGTTCTTC
CDR3 protein: CASSITGAGNEQFF
D gene: TRBD2
clone size: few
V gene: TRBV19
J gene: TRBJ2-1

CDR3 DNA: TGTGCCAGCAGTACCACAAGTGGTGAAGCTTTCTTT
CDR3 protein: CASSTTSGEAFF
D gene: NA
clone size: few
V gene: TRBV27
J gene: TRBJ1-1

CDR3 DNA: TGTGCCAGCAGTTCCACGACAGTACCCTACGAGCAGTACTTC
CDR3 protein: CASSSTTVPYEQYF
D gene: NA
clone size: NA
V gene: TRBV6-5
J gene: TRBJ2-7

CDR3 DNA: TGTGCCAGCAGGTACACAGGGATCGAGCAGTACTTC
CDR3 protein: CASRYTGIEQYF
D gene: NA
clone size: few
V gene: TRBV11-2
J gene: TRBJ2-7

CDR3 DNA: TGTGCCAGCAGCCTGGTGGGCCTCGGGGCCTACGAGCAGTACTTC
CDR3 protein: CASSLVGLGAYEQYF
D gene: NA
clone size: NA
V gene: TRBV5-4
J gene: TRBJ2-7